This T cell receptor beta chain was captured in a study of cytomegalovirus exposure and HLA in healthy donors. CDR1 and CDR2 (germline): SGHNT, YYREEE (reference sequence). The CDR3 has 14 residues. V gave up 0 bases and J gave up 6 bases, with 10 bases separating them. The PCR was carried out with 60 Vbeta primers and 13 Jbeta primers. Measured with immunoSEQ multiplex PCR; TCRdb has only the in-frame clones, and not every one. The data hold tens of thousands of clones, with approximately 80% observed a single time. The origin of this receptor is a male donor in good health and CMV-seronegative. This chain connects TRBV5-4 to TRBJ2-1; D is unresolved. The material sequenced was PBMCs. In DNA form, the CDR3 reads TGTGCCAGCAGCTTGGCCGCTAGTGGCAATGAGCAGTTCTTC. Its translation: CASSLAASGNEQFF.